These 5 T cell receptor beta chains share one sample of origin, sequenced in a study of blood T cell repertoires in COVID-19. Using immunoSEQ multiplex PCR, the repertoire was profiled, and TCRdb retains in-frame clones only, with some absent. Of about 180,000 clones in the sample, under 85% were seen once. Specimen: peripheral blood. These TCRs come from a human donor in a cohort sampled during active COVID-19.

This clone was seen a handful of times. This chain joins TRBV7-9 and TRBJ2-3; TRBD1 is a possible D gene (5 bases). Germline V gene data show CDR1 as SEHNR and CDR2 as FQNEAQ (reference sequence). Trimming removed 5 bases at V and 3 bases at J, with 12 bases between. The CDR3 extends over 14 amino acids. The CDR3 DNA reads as TGTGCCAGCAGCCCTACAAGGGGTACAGATACGCAGTATTTT. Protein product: CASSPTRGTDTQYF.

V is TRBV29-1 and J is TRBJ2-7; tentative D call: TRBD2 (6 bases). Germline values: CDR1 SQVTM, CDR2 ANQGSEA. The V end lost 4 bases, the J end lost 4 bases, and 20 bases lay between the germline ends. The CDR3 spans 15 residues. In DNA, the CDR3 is TGCAGCGTTGTCTGGCTGGGCGGGGCCCGTTACGAGCAGTACTTC. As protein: CSVVWLGGARYEQYF.

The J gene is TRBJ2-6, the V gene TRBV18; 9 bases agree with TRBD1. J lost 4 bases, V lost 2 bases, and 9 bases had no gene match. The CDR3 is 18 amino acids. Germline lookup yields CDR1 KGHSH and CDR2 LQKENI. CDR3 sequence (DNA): TGTGCCAGCTCACCAATCGACAGGGGGGTTTCGGGGGCCAACGTCCTGACTTTC. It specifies CASSPIDRGVSGANVLTF. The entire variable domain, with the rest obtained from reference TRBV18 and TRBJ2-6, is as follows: NAGVMQNPRHLVRRRGQEARLRCSPMKGHSHVYWYRQLPEEGLKFMVYLQKENIIDESGMPKERFSAEFPKEGPSILRIQQVVRGDSAAYFCASSPIDRGVSGANVLTFGAGSRLTVL.

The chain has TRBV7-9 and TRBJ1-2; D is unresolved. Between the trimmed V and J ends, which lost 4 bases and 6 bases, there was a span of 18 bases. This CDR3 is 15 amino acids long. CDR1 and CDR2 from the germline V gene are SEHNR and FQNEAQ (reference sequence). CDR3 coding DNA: TGTGCCAGCAGCTCCTTTCAAGGGAGCGGGGATGGCTACACCTTC. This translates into CASSSFQGSGDGYTF.

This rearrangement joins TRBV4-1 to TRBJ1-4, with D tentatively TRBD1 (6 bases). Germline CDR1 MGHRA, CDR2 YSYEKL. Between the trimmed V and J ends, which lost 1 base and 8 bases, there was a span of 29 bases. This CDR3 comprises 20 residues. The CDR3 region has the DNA TGCGCCAGCAGCCAAGCCACCCGTTGGGGGCGTGGTAGATCGCAGGAAAAACTGTTTTTT. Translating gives CASSQATRWGRGRSQEKLFF.